Below, one T cell receptor beta chain is given with its context. Each CDR3 protein gets one entry after TCRdb re-called the RT-PCR reads with MiXCR. The sample carries fewer than 800,000 distinct CDR3 sequences, about 14% recorded once. This CDR3 contains 15 residues. V was pared by 0 bases and J by 1 base, with 9 bases between. Germline loops: CDR1 LNHNV, CDR2 YYDKDF (reference sequence). This chain links TRBV15 with TRBJ2-5, with D possibly TRBD1 on 6 matching bases. The source of this sequence is a female donor in good health, serving as a healthy control. Material: memory CD4+ T cells from blood. CDR3 in DNA: TGTGCCACCAGCAGAGACCAGGGGTTCCAAGAGACCCAGTACTTC. Its protein is CATSRDQGFQETQYF.